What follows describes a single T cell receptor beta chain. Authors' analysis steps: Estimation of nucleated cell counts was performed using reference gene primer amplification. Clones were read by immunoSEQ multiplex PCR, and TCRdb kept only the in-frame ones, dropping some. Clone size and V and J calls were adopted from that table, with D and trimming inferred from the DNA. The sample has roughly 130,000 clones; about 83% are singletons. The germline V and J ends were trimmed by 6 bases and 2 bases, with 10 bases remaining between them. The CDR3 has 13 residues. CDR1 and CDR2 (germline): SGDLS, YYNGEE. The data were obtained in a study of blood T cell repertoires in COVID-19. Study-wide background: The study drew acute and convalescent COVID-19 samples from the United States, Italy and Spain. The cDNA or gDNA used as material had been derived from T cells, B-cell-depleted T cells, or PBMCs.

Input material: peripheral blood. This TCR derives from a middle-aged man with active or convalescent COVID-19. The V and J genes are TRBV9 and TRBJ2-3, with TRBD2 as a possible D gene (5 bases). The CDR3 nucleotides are TGTGCCAGCAACAGACGGGACACAGATACGCAGTATTTT. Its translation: CASNRRDTDTQYF.